This T cell receptor (beta chain) was documented in a study of blood T cell repertoires in COVID-19. About the research overall: The study drew acute and convalescent COVID-19 samples from the United States, Italy and Spain. T cells, B-cell-depleted T cells, or PBMCs provided the cDNA or gDNA that served as material.

Original data processing: Reference gene primers were amplified, and this amplification served to estimate nucleated cell counts. Clones were read by immunoSEQ multiplex PCR, and TCRdb kept only the in-frame ones, dropping some. Clonal size and the V and J genes are those of that table, whereas D and trimming came from the DNA. Seen here are tens of thousands of clones, roughly 86% observed once, and the top ten hold approximately 19%. Sequencing used peripheral blood. This clonotype originated in a man in his forties or fifties in a cohort sampled during active COVID-19.

The CDR3 coding sequence is TGCGCCAGCAGCCCCCTTTTCCGGGGGAAGACAGGGGCCAACGTCCTGACTTTC. Protein: CASSPLFRGKTGANVLTF. This chain links TRBV5-1 with TRBJ2-6; a possible D gene is TRBD2 (6 bases). The V end lost 4 bases, the J end lost 4 bases, and 21 bases lay between the germline ends. This CDR3 has 18 amino acids. Germline assignment: CDR1 SGHRS and CDR2 YFSETQ.